These 2 T cell receptor beta chains originate from one sample sequenced in a study of cytomegalovirus exposure and HLA in healthy donors (dated by TCRdb to between 2016 and 2019). Library method: the immunoSEQ multiplex PCR assay. A mixture of 60 forward primers for TCR Vbeta segments and 13 reverse primers for TCR Jbeta segments was used in the multiplex PCR. The table comes from immuneACCESS by way of TCRdb, which keeps in-frame sequences with V and J called. Part of the clones is missing from these tables; in studies checked, under half for an unresolved V gene and the rest for unknown reasons. A total of about 200,000 clones appear in this sample, roughly 83% of them only once. Nearly 0.4% of the sample is in the top ten clones. Material: PBMCs. These receptors all stem from a male donor in good health and CMV-seropositive.

As concerns this clone: A read error may account for a junction end that differs from germline. This chain uses TRBV7-9 with TRBJ2-1; TRBD2 matches at 9 bases. The germline V gene encodes CDR1 SEHNR and CDR2 FQNEAQ (reference sequence). The CDR3 covers 15 residues. In nucleotides, the CDR3 is TGTGCCAGCAGGTTAGCGGGAGCCGGGAGCAATGAGCAGTTCTTC. Encoded protein: CASRLAGAGSNEQFF. Combining the CDR3 with reference TRBV7-9 and TRBJ2-1 gives the whole variable domain DTGVSQNPRHKITKRGQNVTFRCDPISEHNRLYWYRQTLGQGPEFLTYFQNEAQLEKSRLLSDRFSAERPKGSFSTLEIQRTEQGDSAMYLCASRLAGAGSNEQFFGPGTRLTVL.

This rearrangement joins TRBV5-4 to TRBJ1-2; unclear D gene. V shed 0 bases and J shed 8 bases, with 14 bases lying between them. CDR1 is SGHNT, CDR2 YYREEE, per germline (reference sequence). There are 14 residues in the CDR3. The CDR3 DNA is TGTGCCAGCAGCTTGGATGGCGGCCCCCCAGGCTACACCTTC. Translation: CASSLDGGPPGYTF.